The T cell receptor (beta chain) under discussion was sequenced for a study of blood T cell repertoires in COVID-19 (dated by TCRdb to 2019 to 2021). Background for the entire study: Collaborator samples came from the United States, Italy and Spain and covered acute and convalescent phases of COVID-19. The prospective study material was composed of cDNA or gDNA derived from T cells, B-cell-depleted T cells, or PBMCs. Deeply sampled blood TCRbeta repertoires from subjects exposed to, actively infected with, or recovered from COVID-19 were included in the dataset. The repertoires were released in a freely available public database meant as a resource for research on the immune response to SARS-CoV-2. The samples were drawn from the first 160 participants of the ongoing ImmuneRACE study and from 950 to 1,500 subjects provided by 6 global collaborators. Nearly every sample came with metadata listing a de-identified subject ID, COVID-19 status, age in years and sex. Where available, HLA class I and class II types were obtained from metadata supplied by the sample provider rather than from assay-based typing.

The paper as a whole reports these results and caveats: The quantity of clinical and demographic metadata differed by source and by participant and was supplied without curation.

Measured from the cysteine to the phenylalanine, the CDR3 is 12 residues long. The entry retains the CDR3 DNA only, 36 bases that are in frame from base 1. CDR1 and CDR2 (KGHDR, SFDVKD) derive from the germline V gene. A word on this clone: Its recognized antigen is unknown. A junction boundary mismatches the germline segment, possibly from a read error.

The collaborating institutions used their own protocols to collect whole blood in K2EDTA tubes. Collaborator samples were shipped for TCRbeta analysis as frozen whole blood, isolated PBMCs, or DNA extracted from either sample type. The immunoSEQ Assay, a bias-controlled multiplex PCR, was used to amplify TCRbeta CDR3 regions from genomic DNA. Under the source paper's analysis protocol: The number of nucleated cells in each sample was estimated from the amplification of reference gene primers within the assay. Sequence reads were collapsed and filtered to measure the absolute abundance of every unique TCRbeta CDR3 rearrangement. For each sample, productive Simpson clonality was calculated as the square root of Simpson's diversity index over productive rearrangements. TCRdb re-hosts the immuneACCESS table, in-frame sequences only. Its copies lack some clones; in the studies checked, an unresolved V gene accounts for under half of them, and the cause for the rest is not known. The DNA was the basis for D and trimming; V, J and clone size are from that table. Within this sample are some 100,000 clones, with about nine tenths of them counted one time only. The top ten hold 4.5% to 6% of the sample.

The chain is encoded by TRBV24-1 joined to TRBJ2-1, with 8 bases aligning to TRBD2. This receptor was identified in a man aged 65 to 85 with acute or convalescent COVID-19. The specimen was peripheral blood. The DNA sequence is as follows: TGTGCCACCAGTGACCTAGGGACTAGTAAGATCTTC. Translated, it reads CATSDLGTSKIF.